This T cell receptor (beta chain) was recovered during a study of cytomegalovirus exposure and HLA in healthy donors. PCR involved 60 Vbeta and 13 Jbeta primers. Sequencing used immunoSEQ multiplex PCR; TCRdb keeps in-frame clones, though not all of them. The sample has 150,000 to 200,000 clones; 60% to 80% are singletons. General study findings and limits: When analyzed later, a missense DCLRE1C variant was found to be linked to TCR beta V- and J-gene trimming. Highest at DRB1 and lowest at HLA-C, TCR association rates differed among HLA loci in a later analysis. Productive status was seen about 90% or about 30% of the time for most TCR beta V segments in an earlier analysis.

A word on this clone: Its specificity is not known.

Germline V gene sequence: CDR1 MDHEN, CDR2 SYDVKM. V was pared by 2 bases and J by 7 bases, with 9 bases between. The CDR3 contains 12 residues. The sequenced material came from PBMCs. This clonotype originated in a female donor in good health and CMV-seronegative. The chain uses TRBV28 and TRBJ2-7; no clear D gene. As DNA, the CDR3 is TGTGCCAGCAGTTTACCCCGAGCAGAGCAGTACTTC. Its translation is CASSLPRAEQYF.